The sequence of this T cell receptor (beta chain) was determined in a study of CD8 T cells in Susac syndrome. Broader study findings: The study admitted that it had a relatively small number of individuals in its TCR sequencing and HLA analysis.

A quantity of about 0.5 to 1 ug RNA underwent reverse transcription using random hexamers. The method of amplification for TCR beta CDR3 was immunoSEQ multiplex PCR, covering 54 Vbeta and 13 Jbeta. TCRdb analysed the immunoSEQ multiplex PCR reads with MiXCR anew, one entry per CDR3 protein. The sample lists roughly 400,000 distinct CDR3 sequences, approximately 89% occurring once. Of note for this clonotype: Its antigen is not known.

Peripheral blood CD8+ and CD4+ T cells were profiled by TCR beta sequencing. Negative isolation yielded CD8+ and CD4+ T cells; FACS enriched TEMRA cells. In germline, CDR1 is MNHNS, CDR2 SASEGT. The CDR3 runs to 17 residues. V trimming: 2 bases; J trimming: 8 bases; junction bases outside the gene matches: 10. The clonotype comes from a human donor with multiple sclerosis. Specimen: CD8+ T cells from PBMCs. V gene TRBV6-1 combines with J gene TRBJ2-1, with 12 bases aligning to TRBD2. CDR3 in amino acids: CASSEPLAGGVLDEQFF. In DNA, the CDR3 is TGTGCCAGCAGTGAACCCCTAGCGGGAGGGGTTCTAGATGAGCAGTTCTTC.